The 9 T cell receptor beta chains reported below all come from one sample, sequenced in a study of long-term antiretroviral therapy in people with HIV. Investigators performed immunoSEQ version v3.0 at survey level. Repertoires were generated with immunoSEQ multiplex PCR, while TCRdb's copy carries only in-frame clones and drops some. The table includes roughly 39,000 clones, approximately 86% detected once. The sequenced sample was unsorted PBMCs, obtained just before starting antiretroviral therapy. Source of these receptors: a woman aged 18-30 years with HIV.

This clone has a handful of counts. The chain uses TRBV19 and TRBJ1-5; 9 positions match TRBD1. CDR1 and CDR2 (germline): LNHDA, SQIVND (reference sequence). This CDR3 is 16 amino acids long. V lost 7 bases to trimming and J lost 3 bases; unmatched junction nucleotides: 10. In DNA form, the CDR3 reads TGTGCCAGTAACAATTATGGGACAGGGTCCAATCAGCCCCAGCATTTT. This codes for CASNNYGTGSNQPQHF.

The chain joins TRBV4-1 to TRBJ1-2, with TRBD1 matching over 9 bases. Germline V gene sequence: CDR1 MGHRA, CDR2 YSYEKL. Losses at the gene ends were 3 bases for V and 8 bases for J; bases not matched to a gene: 13. The CDR3 has 16 amino acids. The CDR3 coding sequence is TGCGCCAGCAGCCAGCCCTACGGCACAGGGGGCAGAGGCTACACCTTC. Translating gives CASSQPYGTGGRGYTF.

This clone is a singleton in its sample. The chain combines TRBV29-1 with TRBJ2-1; the match to TRBD2 covers 9 bases. With 3 bases clipped from V and 2 bases from J, the junction kept 5 bases outside the gene matches. Germline lookup yields CDR1 SQVTM and CDR2 ANQGSEA. This CDR3 comprises 15 residues. In DNA, the CDR3 is TGCAGCGTTGAGTTAGCGGGAGTAGCCTACAATGAGCAGTTCTTC. As protein: CSVELAGVAYNEQFF.

This rearrangement joins TRBV19 to TRBJ1-5; D call uncertain. Trimming cost V 6 bases and J 0 bases, with 6 bases left between them. Germline V gene sequence: CDR1 LNHDA, CDR2 SQIVND (reference sequence). This CDR3 has 13 residues. This chain's CDR3 is CASRELSNQPQHF. In nucleotides, the CDR3 is TGTGCCAGTAGGGAACTTAGCAATCAGCCCCAGCATTTT.

The chain employs TRBV6-1 and TRBJ2-7; 10 nucleotides align to TRBD2. The germline V gene has CDR1 MNHNS and CDR2 SASEGT. The junction had 3 bases not matched to a gene; V was cut back by 4 bases and J by 0 bases. This CDR3 is 15 amino acids long. In DNA form, the CDR3 reads TGTGCCAGCAGTGTGGCTAGCGGGAGCTCCTACGAGCAGTACTTC. Amino acids: CASSVASGSSYEQYF.

This clone was detected only once. The chain employs TRBV4-1 and TRBJ1-1; D uncertain. Trimming cost V 4 bases and J 4 bases, with 16 bases left between them. The CDR3 totals 15 residues. Germline values: CDR1 MGHRA, CDR2 YSYEKL. CDR3 sequence: CASSPGPLAGTEAFF. Here the CDR3 DNA reads TGCGCCAGCAGCCCAGGACCCTTGGCGGGCACTGAAGCTTTCTTT.

The CDR3 region is CASSYSAIGGDEQYF. The CDR3 coding sequence is TGTGCCAGCAGTTACTCTGCGATTGGGGGGGACGAGCAGTACTTC. The chain is built from TRBV6-6 and TRBJ2-7; TRBD2 aligns across 7 bases. The CDR3 loop spans 15 amino acids. V gave up 0 bases and J gave up 5 bases; unmatched junction bases: 7. Looked up from germline, CDR1 is MNHNY and CDR2 is SVGAGI (reference sequence).

This clone came up a few times. The V call is TRBV19, the J call TRBJ1-1; D not resolved. CDR3 length: 12 residues. CDR1 and CDR2 from the germline V gene are LNHDA and SQIVND (reference sequence). V lost 3 bases, J lost 3 bases, and 5 bases lay in between. In DNA form, the CDR3 reads TGTGCCAGTAGTATCAAGGACACTGAAGCTTTCTTT. Protein sequence: CASSIKDTEAFF.

V usage is TRBV29-1 and J usage is TRBJ1-1, with D possibly being TRBD1 (6 bases). Trimming took 5 bases from V and 0 from J, leaving 13 bases between them. Germline V CDR1 and CDR2: SQVTM, ANQGSEA. The CDR3 has 14 amino acids. The CDR3 reads CSVSGDRMNTEAFF. CDR3 in DNA: TGCAGCGTTTCAGGGGATCGGATGAACACTGAAGCTTTCTTT.